A selection of T cell receptor beta chains follows, all from one sample in a study of vaccination and CD4 T cells after COVID-19. TCRdb called the PCR reads again in MiXCR, with one record for every CDR3 protein. The sample shows 9,500 to 15,000 distinct CDR3 sequences, around 50% of them seen only once. No antigens are known for them. The sample comprised CD4+ T cells from blood, cultured in vitro. Receptors were obtained from a human donor who had recovered from COVID-19. The CDR3 runs from the conserved cysteine through the conserved F or W. A D gene is named only where the DNA matches it firmly. The listing skips clone size in some rows; elsewhere it reads once, few, many or a size class.

clone_size: few
j_call: TRBJ2-3
v_call: TRBV10-3
d_call: TRBD1
cdr3_nt: TGTGCCATCAGCCATATGACAGGGGGCGAGACAGATACGCAGTATTTT
cdr3_aa: CAISHMTGGETDTQYF

clone_size: .
j_call: TRBJ1-2
v_call: TRBV5-4
d_call: .
cdr3_nt: TGTGCCAGCAGCTTTAGGCAGAATGGCTACACCTTC
cdr3_aa: CASSFRQNGYTF

clone_size: few
j_call: TRBJ2-3
v_call: TRBV24-1
d_call: TRBD1
cdr3_nt: TGTGCCACCAGTGATCCGGGACAGGGGAAAGATACGCAGTATTTT
cdr3_aa: CATSDPGQGKDTQYF

clone_size: .
j_call: TRBJ2-1
v_call: TRBV2
d_call: .
cdr3_nt: TGTGCCAGCAACCCTTTTAATGAGCAGTTCTTC
cdr3_aa: CASNPFNEQFF

clone_size: few
j_call: TRBJ2-2
v_call: TRBV7-2
d_call: .
cdr3_nt: TGTGCCAGCAGTCCGGGACAACCGAACACCGGGGAGCTGTTTTTT
cdr3_aa: CASSPGQPNTGELFF

clone_size: .
j_call: TRBJ2-7
v_call: TRBV12-3/TRBV12-4
d_call: .
cdr3_nt: TGTGCCAGCACCCGCGGAATTGACGGGGGTGCCTACGAGCAGTACTTC
cdr3_aa: CASTRGIDGGAYEQYF

clone_size: few
j_call: TRBJ1-5
v_call: TRBV19
d_call: .
cdr3_nt: TGTGCCACTGCGACACCCGGTCGGGATCAGCCCCAGCATTTT
cdr3_aa: CATATPGRDQPQHF

clone_size: .
j_call: TRBJ2-1
v_call: TRBV2
d_call: .
cdr3_nt: TGTGCCAGCAGTGAAGGCAGCTACAATGAGCAGTTCTTC
cdr3_aa: CASSEGSYNEQFF

clone_size: .
j_call: TRBJ2-4
v_call: TRBV4-2
d_call: .
cdr3_nt: TGTGCCAGCAGCCAAGATGGACTGGAGCTAGCCAAAAACATTCAGTACTTC
cdr3_aa: CASSQDGLELAKNIQYF

clone_size: .
j_call: TRBJ2-2
v_call: TRBV30
d_call: TRBD2
cdr3_nt: TGTGCCTGGAGTGATCGACTAGCGGGAGATACCGGGGAGCTGTTTTTT
cdr3_aa: CAWSDRLAGDTGELFF

clone_size: .
j_call: TRBJ2-1
v_call: TRBV20-1
d_call: .
cdr3_nt: TGCAGTGCGAGGGACACTTACAATGAGCAGTTCTTC
cdr3_aa: CSARDTYNEQFF

clone_size: few
j_call: TRBJ1-2
v_call: TRBV4-2
d_call: .
cdr3_nt: TGTGCCAGCAGCCAAGAGGGTGGCTACACCTTC
cdr3_aa: CASSQEGGYTF

clone_size: .
j_call: TRBJ1-2
v_call: TRBV10-3
d_call: .
cdr3_nt: TGTGCCATCAGCACAGGGCTCTATGGCTACACCTTC
cdr3_aa: CAISTGLYGYTF

clone_size: .
j_call: TRBJ2-7
v_call: TRBV28
d_call: TRBD1
cdr3_nt: TGTGCCAGCAGTTTATTGGGCACCGGACAGGGAGGCTACGAGCAGTACTTC
cdr3_aa: CASSLLGTGQGGYEQYF

clone_size: .
j_call: TRBJ2-7
v_call: TRBV5-4
d_call: .
cdr3_nt: TGTGCCAGCAGCTTGCGGACAGCGAATCTCTACGAGCAGTACTTC
cdr3_aa: CASSLRTANLYEQYF

clone_size: .
j_call: TRBJ1-3
v_call: TRBV28
d_call: TRBD1
cdr3_nt: TGTGCCAGCAGTTTGGGGACAGCTGGAAACACCATATATTTT
cdr3_aa: CASSLGTAGNTIYF

clone_size: .
j_call: TRBJ2-1
v_call: TRBV5-1
d_call: TRBD1
cdr3_nt: TGCGCCAGCAGCTTTACAGGGGGTCAGTTCTTC
cdr3_aa: CASSFTGGQFF

clone_size: .
j_call: TRBJ2-2
v_call: TRBV18
d_call: TRBD2
cdr3_nt: TGTGCCAGCTCACCACGACAGCGGGGAAACACCGGGGAGCTGTTTTTT
cdr3_aa: CASSPRQRGNTGELFF

clone_size: .
j_call: TRBJ1-2
v_call: TRBV7-9
d_call: TRBD1
cdr3_nt: TGTGCCAGCAGCTTGGGACAGGGGGCGCCTAACTATGGCTACACCTTC
cdr3_aa: CASSLGQGAPNYGYTF

clone_size: .
j_call: TRBJ2-3
v_call: TRBV7-2
d_call: .
cdr3_nt: TGTGCCAGCAGCTACGCGGGACCAACACATAGCACAGATACGCAGTATTTT
cdr3_aa: CASSYAGPTHSTDTQYF

clone_size: .
j_call: TRBJ1-1
v_call: TRBV7-9
d_call: .
cdr3_nt: TGTGCCAGCAGCCCCGGGATTATCACCTCGAACACTGAAGCTTTCTTT
cdr3_aa: CASSPGIITSNTEAFF

clone_size: .
j_call: TRBJ2-1
v_call: TRBV7-7
d_call: TRBD2
cdr3_nt: TGTGCTAGCAGCGCCGGGACTAGCGCGAATGAGCAGTTCTTC
cdr3_aa: CASSAGTSANEQFF

clone_size: .
j_call: TRBJ2-2
v_call: TRBV5-4
d_call: TRBD1
cdr3_nt: TGTGCCAGCAGCAAGAGGGACAGGGGGCGATCCGGGGAGCTGTTTTTT
cdr3_aa: CASSKRDRGRSGELFF

clone_size: .
j_call: TRBJ2-1
v_call: TRBV27
d_call: .
cdr3_nt: TGTGCCAGCAGTTCCGCGGCTAAGCGGCGTTCTTACAATGAACAGTTCTTC
cdr3_aa: CASSSAAKRRSYNEQFF

clone_size: .
j_call: TRBJ1-5
v_call: TRBV20-1
d_call: .
cdr3_nt: TGCAGTGCTAGTTTCAGGTTGCATCAGCCCCAGCATTTT
cdr3_aa: CSASFRLHQPQHF

clone_size: few
j_call: TRBJ1-5
v_call: TRBV20-1
d_call: .
cdr3_nt: TGCAGTGCTAGCATCCCCCTCGACAGGCGCAATCAGCCCCAGCATTTT
cdr3_aa: CSASIPLDRRNQPQHF

clone_size: .
j_call: TRBJ2-5
v_call: TRBV6-1
d_call: TRBD1
cdr3_nt: TGTGCCAGCAGATCATCGACAGGGGAAGAGACCCAGTACTTC
cdr3_aa: CASRSSTGEETQYF

clone_size: .
j_call: TRBJ1-6
v_call: TRBV10-3
d_call: .
cdr3_nt: TGTGCCATCAGTGAGTCCTTTGGCAGGGATAATTCACCCCTCCACTTT
cdr3_aa: CAISESFGRDNSPLHF

clone_size: .
j_call: TRBJ2-7
v_call: TRBV20-1
d_call: TRBD2
cdr3_nt: TGCAGTGGTAGCGGGAGTTGGGGATGGGAGCAGTACTTC
cdr3_aa: CSGSGSWGWEQYF

clone_size: few
j_call: TRBJ1-3
v_call: TRBV20-1
d_call: TRBD1
cdr3_nt: TGCAGTGCCCGACAGGGACCTGGAAACACCATATATTTT
cdr3_aa: CSARQGPGNTIYF

clone_size: .
j_call: TRBJ2-3
v_call: TRBV2
d_call: TRBD2
cdr3_nt: TGTGCCAGCAAGGGACTAGCGATAGATACGCAGTATTTT
cdr3_aa: CASKGLAIDTQYF

clone_size: few
j_call: TRBJ1-1
v_call: TRBV7-9
d_call: .
cdr3_nt: TGTGCCAGCAGCCCCCGGGGCGAGGTAGCTTTCTTT
cdr3_aa: CASSPRGEVAFF

clone_size: .
j_call: TRBJ2-2
v_call: TRBV4-1
d_call: TRBD2
cdr3_nt: TGCGCCAGCAGACCGGGACTAGCGGGAGTCAACACCGGGGAGCTGTTTTTT
cdr3_aa: CASRPGLAGVNTGELFF

clone_size: .
j_call: TRBJ1-4
v_call: TRBV7-9
d_call: TRBD1
cdr3_nt: TGTGCCAGCAGCTTAGCGGCAGGGACAGCAACTAATGAAAAACTGTTTTTT
cdr3_aa: CASSLAAGTATNEKLFF

clone_size: .
j_call: TRBJ1-2
v_call: TRBV6-4
d_call: TRBD1
cdr3_nt: TGTGCCAGCGCCACGGTAAAACAGGGGTCCGTCTATGGCTACACCTTC
cdr3_aa: CASATVKQGSVYGYTF

clone_size: .
j_call: TRBJ2-7
v_call: TRBV2
d_call: .
cdr3_nt: TGTGCCAGTAGGCAGGGGTACGAGCAGTACTTC
cdr3_aa: CASRQGYEQYF

clone_size: .
j_call: TRBJ2-5
v_call: TRBV20-1
d_call: .
cdr3_nt: TGCAGTGCTAGAGAGGCGACAAGGTACCAAGAGACCCAGTACTTC
cdr3_aa: CSAREATRYQETQYF

clone_size: .
j_call: TRBJ2-2
v_call: TRBV20-1
d_call: TRBD1
cdr3_nt: TGCAGTGCTAGAGACAGGGGGCGGGACACCGGGGAGCTGTTTTTT
cdr3_aa: CSARDRGRDTGELFF

clone_size: .
j_call: TRBJ2-7
v_call: TRBV12-3/TRBV12-4
d_call: TRBD2
cdr3_nt: TGTGCCAGCAGTTTTAGAGCTAGCGGGGCCTACGAGCAGTACTTC
cdr3_aa: CASSFRASGAYEQYF

clone_size: few
j_call: TRBJ1-1
v_call: TRBV29-1
d_call: .
cdr3_nt: TGCAGCGTTGGACAGAGAATGAACACTGAAGCTTTCTTT
cdr3_aa: CSVGQRMNTEAFF

clone_size: .
j_call: TRBJ2-2
v_call: TRBV19
d_call: .
cdr3_nt: TGTGCCAGTAGTATAGGACTGAAAATCGAGAACACCGGGGAGCTGTTTTTT
cdr3_aa: CASSIGLKIENTGELFF

clone_size: .
j_call: TRBJ1-5
v_call: TRBV6-4
d_call: .
cdr3_nt: TGTGCCAGCAAACGGGGACTTAGCAATCAGCCCCAGCATTTT
cdr3_aa: CASKRGLSNQPQHF

clone_size: .
j_call: TRBJ2-5
v_call: TRBV15
d_call: TRBD2
cdr3_nt: TGTGCCACCAGCGACGTGGGGGGGGAGACCCAGTACTTC
cdr3_aa: CATSDVGGETQYF

clone_size: few
j_call: TRBJ1-2
v_call: TRBV27
d_call: TRBD1
cdr3_nt: TGTGCCAGTAGGAGGACAGGGCGCTATGGCTACACCTTC
cdr3_aa: CASRRTGRYGYTF

clone_size: .
j_call: TRBJ2-1
v_call: TRBV18
d_call: .
cdr3_nt: TGTGCCAGCTCACCTGAGGTTTACAATGAGCAGTTCTTC
cdr3_aa: CASSPEVYNEQFF

clone_size: .
j_call: TRBJ2-1
v_call: TRBV27
d_call: .
cdr3_nt: TGTGCCAGCAGCGACTTCAATGAGCAGTTCTTC
cdr3_aa: CASSDFNEQFF

clone_size: .
j_call: TRBJ2-7
v_call: TRBV7-9
d_call: .
cdr3_nt: TGTGCCAGCAGCAGAACAGCTTTGTCCTACGAGCAGTACTTC
cdr3_aa: CASSRTALSYEQYF

clone_size: .
j_call: TRBJ1-3
v_call: TRBV7-9
d_call: .
cdr3_nt: TGTGCCAGCAGCCCACAGGTTACTGGAAACACCATATATTTT
cdr3_aa: CASSPQVTGNTIYF

clone_size: .
j_call: TRBJ2-1
v_call: TRBV2
d_call: TRBD2
cdr3_nt: TGTGCCAGCAGTGGGATAGCGGGAGATCACCATGAGCAGTTCTTC
cdr3_aa: CASSGIAGDHHEQFF

clone_size: .
j_call: TRBJ2-6
v_call: TRBV4-1
d_call: .
cdr3_nt: TGCGCCAGCAGCCAGATCGGTGCGGACTCTGGGGCCAACGTCCTGACTTTC
cdr3_aa: CASSQIGADSGANVLTF

clone_size: .
j_call: TRBJ2-1
v_call: TRBV6-1
d_call: TRBD1
cdr3_nt: TGTGCCAGCAGTGGGACAGGGACACACAATGAGCAGTTCTTC
cdr3_aa: CASSGTGTHNEQFF

clone_size: .
j_call: TRBJ1-2
v_call: TRBV24-1
d_call: .
cdr3_nt: TGTGCCACCAGTGATTTTCGGGGTTCAAGGGGCTACACCTTC
cdr3_aa: CATSDFRGSRGYTF

clone_size: .
j_call: TRBJ1-5
v_call: TRBV28
d_call: TRBD1
cdr3_nt: TGTGCCAGCAGTATAAACCTGATCCGGGGACAGAAAGGCCAGCATTTT
cdr3_aa: CASSINLIRGQKGQHF

clone_size: .
j_call: TRBJ2-3
v_call: TRBV20-1
d_call: .
cdr3_nt: TGCAGTGCACCCAGACCCGGGCGGACACGGCCTAGCACAGATACGCAGTATTTT
cdr3_aa: CSAPRPGRTRPSTDTQYF